This T cell receptor beta chain was retrieved from a study of shared clonotypes between healthy human individuals (dated by TCRdb to 2018 to 2021). Context from the whole study: The cohort comprised a couple of women and a few men aged 18 to 49 years. Between about 0.8 and 9 billion PBMCs per donor were obtained by leukapheresis. For each donor, CD4 naive and CD4 memory were each run on three plates, CD8 naive on two plates, and CD8 memory on one plate. Blood TCR repertoires of a handful of healthy adults were deeply sequenced to estimate repertoire size and the extent of clonotype sharing between individuals. To increase sequencing depth and limit assay-specific biases, different laboratories used diverse techniques to prepare libraries and sequence TCR repertoires. Points the paper makes about the study in general: Even with the large sequencing depth, rarefaction of the sorted-subset datasets indicated that sequencing was incomplete. Pairwise subsampling indicated that sequencing depth was expected to affect the degree of clonotype sharing among donors. Higher generation probabilities were observed for clonotypes shared by all four sorted-subset donors than for non-shared clonotypes. Larger estimated clonotype richness was generally found for naive subsets than for memory subsets. Only blood was sampled, and tissue TCR repertoires likely differ from those in blood. The small number of donors limited the genetic and exposure-history diversity represented. Across a few donors, 4.5% to 6.5% of naive CD4, roughly 3.5% of naive CD8, about 2.3% of memory CD4, and about 0.4% of memory CD8 clonotypes were shared.

CD8 naive samples were CD45RO-negative cells positively selected for CCR7, giving a CD45RA+CCR7+ population that excluded TemRA cells. Donors were healthy HIV-negative adults with no recently reported acute infections or vaccinations. Only Caucasian adults living in Nashville, Tennessee, USA were represented among the donors. After blood collection by leukapheresis, PBMCs were isolated using Ficoll-Histopaque density gradient centrifugation and then cryopreserved in the vapor phase of liquid nitrogen. Analytical flow cytometry was used to check the purity and quantity of each magnetically sorted T cell population. Each sorted fraction had its genomic DNA isolated and then quantified by UV absorbance on a Nanodrop 2000c. For this clone: This clone's antigen is unknown. The record has no base qualities; no much larger clone is one base away.

From a lookup of the germline V gene, CDR1 and CDR2 are ENHRY and SYGVKD. There are 15 amino acids in the CDR3, from cysteine to phenylalanine inclusive. The entry retains the CDR3 DNA only, 45 bases that are in frame from base 1. V is pruned by 4 bases and J by 4 bases, leaving 6 bases of the junction without a gene match. Using the deep immunoSEQ assay, multiplex PCR amplified TCR CDR3 regions from genomic DNA. Extracted genomic DNA from each cell subset was spread evenly across all wells of several immunoSEQ 96-well plates, with each plate serving as a replicate. Each replicate PCR for sorted subsets received roughly 200 ng genomic DNA, equal to tens of thousands of T cell genomes. Purified libraries were quantified with a Qubit 3.0 fluorometer, sized on a Bioanalyzer 2100, and re-quantified with the KAPA Library Quantification kit. A separate single-read 150-cycle Illumina NextSeq 550 flow cell was used to sequence each immunoSEQ 96-well plate. The original methods were these. The immunoSEQ output contained only junctional sequences without quality scores, so filtering could not match that applied to full-length reads. Sequences were annotated with PyIR, a Python wrapper for IgBLAST v1.9, and V/J genes and CDR3 were assigned using IMGT germline references. Any read was removed if the V/J assignment was weak (E-value above 1e-6), the CDR3 was missing, or the read contained stop codons, out-of-frame junctions, or ambiguous translated residues. V3J clonotypes were defined as sequences sharing an identical inferred V gene, J gene, and CDR3 amino acid sequence. The percentage overlap between two repertoires was calculated by dividing the number of shared unique clonotypes by the size of the smaller repertoire. Three approaches were used to assess repertoire richness: RTK rarefaction, the Chao1 estimator, and Recon v2.1 estimates of unobserved clonotypes. Generation probabilities for all TCRbeta clonotypes obtained by the gDNA method from a few donors were computed using OLGA. TCRdb carries this immuneACCESS record with in-frame sequences only. Its versions omit some clonotypes, under half of them owing to an unresolved V gene in the studies checked, with the rest unexplained. The DNA gave D and trimming, while V, J and clone size come from that table. Within this sample are about 2 million clones, with over 85% of them counted one time only. Of the sample, roughly 1.2% is held by the ten largest clones.

The sample was naive CD8+ T cells sorted from blood. Taken with the paper, the label for cell subset or site translates to: CD45RA+CCR7+. The chain couples TRBV10-3 to TRBJ2-1, with TRBD2 matching 8 junction bases. This TCR was sampled from a man aged 18 to 30 in good health. The sequenced DNA: TGTGCCATCAGTGCGGGACTAGGGGTGTACAATGAGCAGTTCTTC. Translated, it gives CAISAGLGVYNEQFF.